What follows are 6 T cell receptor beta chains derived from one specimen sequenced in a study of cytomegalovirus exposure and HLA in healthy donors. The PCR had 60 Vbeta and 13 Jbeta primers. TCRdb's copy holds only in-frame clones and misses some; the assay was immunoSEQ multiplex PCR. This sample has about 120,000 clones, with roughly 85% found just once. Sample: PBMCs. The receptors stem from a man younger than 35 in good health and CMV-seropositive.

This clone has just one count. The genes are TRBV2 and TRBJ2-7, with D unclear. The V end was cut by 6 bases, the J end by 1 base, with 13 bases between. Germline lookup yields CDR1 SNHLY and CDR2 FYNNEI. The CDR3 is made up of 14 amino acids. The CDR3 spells CASSKQPQSYEQYF. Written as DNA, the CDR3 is TGTGCCAGCAGCAAGCAACCCCAATCCTACGAGCAGTACTTC.

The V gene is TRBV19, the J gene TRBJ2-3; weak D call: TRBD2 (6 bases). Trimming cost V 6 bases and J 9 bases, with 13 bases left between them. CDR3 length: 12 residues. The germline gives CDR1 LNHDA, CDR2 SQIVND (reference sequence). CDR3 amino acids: CASRGSGPTQYF. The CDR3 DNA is TGTGCCAGTAGAGGTAGCGGACCCACGCAGTATTTT.

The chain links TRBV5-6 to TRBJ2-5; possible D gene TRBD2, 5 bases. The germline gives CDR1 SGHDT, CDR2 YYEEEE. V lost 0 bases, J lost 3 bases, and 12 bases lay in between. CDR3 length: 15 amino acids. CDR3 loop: CASSLVKAGEETQYF. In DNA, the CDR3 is TGTGCCAGCAGCTTGGTTAAGGCCGGGGAAGAGACCCAGTACTTC.

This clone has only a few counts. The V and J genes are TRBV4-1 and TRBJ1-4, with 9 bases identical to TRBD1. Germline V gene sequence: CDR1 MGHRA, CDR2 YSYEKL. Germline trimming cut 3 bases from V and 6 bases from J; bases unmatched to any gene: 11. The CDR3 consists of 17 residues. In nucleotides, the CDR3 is TGCGCCAGCAGCCACTACAAGACAGGGGGGGTGGATGAAAAACTGTTTTTT. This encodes CASSHYKTGGVDEKLFF.

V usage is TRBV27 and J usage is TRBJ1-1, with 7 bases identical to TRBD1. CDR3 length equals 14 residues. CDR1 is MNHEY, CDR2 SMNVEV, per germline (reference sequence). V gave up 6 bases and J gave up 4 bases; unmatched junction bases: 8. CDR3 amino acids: CASSPHRGGTEAFF. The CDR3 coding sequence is TGTGCCAGCAGCCCGCACAGGGGAGGCACTGAAGCTTTCTTT.

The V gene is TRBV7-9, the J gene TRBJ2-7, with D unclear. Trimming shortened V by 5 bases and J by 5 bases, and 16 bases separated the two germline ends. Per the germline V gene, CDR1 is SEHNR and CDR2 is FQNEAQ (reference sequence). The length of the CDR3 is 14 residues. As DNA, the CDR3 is TGTGCCAGCAGCGTATGGAGAGCTACCGACGAGCAGTACTTC. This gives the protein CASSVWRATDEQYF.